The source of this T cell receptor beta chain is a study of shared clonotypes between healthy human individuals. Study-level background: Each donor had three CD4 naive, three CD4 memory, two CD8 naive and one CD8 memory plate.

Clones were sequenced by immunoSEQ multiplex PCR, and TCRdb holds only the in-frame ones, with some missing. There are under 2,000,000 clones in the sample; about 95% occur only once, and 1% to 1.5% lies in the top ten. Germline V gene sequence: CDR1 ENHRY, CDR2 SYGVKD. The length of the CDR3 is 13 residues. Trimming stripped 6 bases from V and 5 bases from J, with 13 bases between. The study, taken as a whole, reports: Clonotype sharing across donors was expected to vary with sequencing depth. Generally, naive subsets (rather than memory subsets) showed larger estimated richness. All-four-donor shared clonotypes had higher generation probabilities than non-shared clonotypes did.

With respect to this clone: Its antigen is currently unknown.

Selected positively for CCR7 and CD45RO-negative, naive CD8 cells excluded terminally differentiated effector memory CD45RA+ cells. The sequenced material came from naive CD8+ T cells sorted from blood. This TCR derives from a man between 18 and 35 years old in good health. J is TRBJ2-5 and V is TRBV10-3, with no clear D. The chain's CDR3 is CAISSTSMETQYF. The CDR3 region has the DNA TGTGCCATCAGCTCGACATCGATGGAGACCCAGTACTTC.